Sequencing of this TCR beta chain was carried out in a study of cytomegalovirus exposure and HLA in healthy donors. Study outcomes and limitations: Cytomegalovirus status, reportedly, was diagnosed with high specificity and sensitivity by the classifier. Most TCR sequences proved rare, with some public TCRs found in many donors.

CDR3 length equals 16 residues. Germline CDR1 and CDR2: SGHVS and FQNEAQ. Trimming took off 6 bases at V and 5 bases at J, with 23 bases between the two ends. The PCR made use of 60 Vbeta and 13 Jbeta primers. The data were produced by immunoSEQ multiplex PCR, yet TCRdb's version contains in-frame clones alone and is incomplete. There are under 200,000 clones in the sample; around four fifths occur only once, and 3.1% lies in the top ten. Unrecorded immune exposures were likely, despite nominal health at sampling. Details on this clone: Antigen unknown.

Sequences were obtained from PBMCs. The chain joins TRBV7-8 to TRBJ2-7; TRBD1 might be the D (6 bases). The receptor's source is a female donor in good health and CMV-seronegative. CDR3 residues: CASSEGPGQGNHEQYF. In DNA form, the CDR3 reads TGTGCCAGCAGTGAGGGGCCGGGACAAGGCAACCACGAGCAGTACTTC.